Presented here are 26 T cell receptor beta chains from one specimen sequenced in a study of control samples from healthy donors and cancer patients. Profiled with immunoSEQ multiplex PCR; TCRdb holds only in-frame clones, not every one. The sample has 90,000 to 100,000 clones, 88% seen once. Sequencing was performed on blood. The receptors here all came from an older woman in good health.

The gene calls are TRBV5-1 and TRBJ1-6, with D unresolved. Per germline, CDR1 SGHRS and CDR2 YFSETQ. The V end was cut by 1 base, the J end by 8 bases, with 13 bases between. The CDR3 totals 15 residues. CDR3 sequence (DNA): TGCGCCAGCAGCTTGTCCGGGGATGGGGATTCACCCCTCCACTTT. Translation gives CASSLSGDGDSPLHF.

In this sample, this clone turned up a few times. This chain uses TRBV7-8 with TRBJ1-1; D not certain. Germline loops: CDR1 SGHVS, CDR2 FQNEAQ. Trimming left V 3 bases short and J 6 bases short, with 11 bases between. This CDR3 has 13 residues. The CDR3 region has the DNA TGTGCCAGCAGCTTCCTTGGGGTGGCTGAAGCTTTCTTT. Amino acid sequence: CASSFLGVAEAFF.

This clone was detected only once. The chain uses TRBV5-5 and TRBJ1-2; D call uncertain. This CDR3 is built from 14 residues. Germline lookup yields CDR1 SGHKS and CDR2 YYEKEE (reference sequence). Trimming stripped 4 bases from V and 5 bases from J, with 15 bases between. The CDR3 spells CASSPTGNYYGYTF. The CDR3 DNA is TGTGCCAGCAGCCCCACCGGGAACTATTATGGCTACACCTTC.

The chain couples TRBV15 to TRBJ1-2; unclear D gene. The V end was cut by 5 bases, the J end by 1 base, with 14 bases between. Looked up from germline, CDR1 is LNHNV and CDR2 is YYDKDF (reference sequence). The CDR3 has 15 amino acids. The CDR3 is CATSQTRYSNYGYTF. The CDR3 DNA sequence: TGTGCCACCAGCCAGACCCGGTACAGTAACTATGGCTACACCTTC.

The CDR3 bases are TGTGCCAGTAGTCTTTTAGCGTTCCAAGGTGAGCAGTTCTTC. Translating it yields CASSLLAFQGEQFF. The rearrangement joins TRBV19 to TRBJ2-1, with D possibly being TRBD2 (5 bases). Trimming cost V 5 bases and J 9 bases, with 17 bases left between them. The germline gives CDR1 LNHDA, CDR2 SQIVND (reference sequence). This CDR3 comprises 14 residues.

This clone came up a few times. The rearrangement links TRBV7-6 to TRBJ1-1; 7 bases agree with TRBD1. The trim removed 3 bases at V and 5 bases at J, leaving 12 bases unmatched. This CDR3 comprises 16 residues. CDR1 and CDR2 from the germline V gene are SGHVS and FNYEAQ. Written as DNA, the CDR3 is TGTGCCAGCAGCTTGACAGGGTCGGGGTCGAGGACTGAAGCTTTCTTT. Residues: CASSLTGSGSRTEAFF.

This sequence joins TRBV21-1 and TRBJ2-1; the table's D call of TRBD2 was not tested on the DNA. TRBV21-1 is a listed pseudogene. The CDR3 has 14 amino acids. The CDR3 DNA is TGTGCCAGCACCCGAGAACCTTCCTACAATGAGCAGTTCTTC. It yields the protein CASTREPSYNEQFF.

The rearrangement uses TRBV5-1 and TRBJ2-1; no firm D call. Per the germline V gene, CDR1 is SGHRS and CDR2 is YFSETQ. The CDR3 covers 13 residues. V was trimmed by 0 bases and J by 5 bases, leaving 6 bases between them. The CDR3 DNA reads as TGCGCCAGCAGCTTGGGGCCTAACAATGAGCAGTTCTTC. This encodes CASSLGPNNEQFF.

Written as DNA, the CDR3 is TGCGCCAGCACCCCCGGGACTAGGGGCGAGCAGTACTTC. This codes for CASTPGTRGEQYF. V gene TRBV5-1 combines with J gene TRBJ2-7, with TRBD2 identical over 8 bases. Trimming took 6 bases from V and 6 from J; bases not matched to a gene: 8. The germline gives CDR1 SGHRS, CDR2 YFSETQ. The length of the CDR3 is 13 residues.

This clone was counted only a few times. V gene TRBV19 combines with J gene TRBJ2-1; 9 nucleotides match TRBD2. The CDR3 length is 16 residues. Per the germline V gene, CDR1 is LNHDA and CDR2 is SQIVND (reference sequence). V gave up 1 base and J gave up 4 bases; unmatched junction bases: 5. The CDR3 here is CASSIAAGGKYNEQFF. DNA for the CDR3: TGTGCCAGTAGTATAGCTGCGGGGGGGAAATACAATGAGCAGTTCTTC.

This clone was counted only a few times. The V and J genes are TRBV3-1 (or the pseudogene TRBV3-2) and TRBJ2-5; 14 bases align to TRBD2. The CDR3 consists of 14 residues. The germline V gene has CDR1 LGHDT and CDR2 YNNKEL (reference sequence). Trimming cost V 4 bases and J 5 bases; bases outside gene matches: 0. The CDR3 sequence: CASSRTSGGETQYF. In nucleotides, the CDR3 is TGTGCCAGCAGCCGGACTAGCGGGGGGGAGACCCAGTACTTC.

This clone was counted only a few times. The chain combines TRBV5-1 with TRBJ1-3; a weak D match, TRBD1 (5 bases). V was cut by 0 bases and J by 3 bases, with 7 bases left in between. Germline-derived CDR1 and CDR2 are SGHRS and YFSETQ. The CDR3 spans 14 residues. The CDR3 spells CASSLEQGGNTIYF. CDR3 bases: TGCGCCAGCAGCTTGGAGCAGGGTGGAAACACCATATATTTT. Based on the CDR3 plus reference TRBV5-1 and TRBJ1-3, the full variable domain is KAGVTQTPRYLIKTRGQQVTLSCSPISGHRSVSWYQQTPGQGLQFLFEYFSETQRNKGNFPGRFSGRQFSNSRSEMNVSTLELGDSALYLCASSLEQGGNTIYFGEGSWLTVV.

V and J are TRBV5-6 and TRBJ1-5; perhaps TRBD1 as D (5 bases). The germline V and J ends were trimmed by 3 bases and 3 bases, with 13 bases remaining between them. CDR3 length: 15 residues. Germline V lookup: CDR1 SGHDT, CDR2 YYEEEE. This chain's CDR3 is CASSWGTSSNQPQHF. The CDR3, as DNA: TGTGCCAGCAGCTGGGGGACCTCTTCCAATCAGCCCCAGCATTTT.

The genes are TRBV6-5 and TRBJ1-2, with a possible D match to TRBD1 (6 bases). The CDR3 length is 13 residues. Looked up from germline, CDR1 is MNHEY and CDR2 is SVGAGI. V was trimmed by 7 bases and J by 7 bases, leaving 16 bases between them. As DNA, the CDR3 is TGTGCCAGCACCGCCACAGGGACGGCTGGCTACACCTTC. Protein product: CASTATGTAGYTF.

The CDR3 here is CASSGSGRTDTQYF. CDR3 DNA sequence: TGTGCCAGCAGTGGTAGCGGCCGCACAGATACGCAGTATTTT. The chain has TRBV5-4 and TRBJ2-3; the D gene is possibly TRBD2 (6 bases). This CDR3 contains 14 residues. V lost 5 bases and J 1 base, leaving 11 bases between the germline ends. The germline gives CDR1 SGHNT, CDR2 YYREEE (reference sequence).

The gene calls are TRBV7-9 and TRBJ1-2; TRBD1 matches 7 bases. The CDR3 runs to 14 residues. The V segment lost 5 bases and the J segment 6 bases; nucleotides outside the gene matches: 9. The germline CDR1 and CDR2 sequences are SEHNR and FQNEAQ (reference sequence). The CDR3 DNA is TGTGCCAGCAGCCCCCCAGGACAGGCAAATGGCTACACCTTC. As protein: CASSPPGQANGYTF.

The sample holds a few counts of this clone. The chain carries TRBV27 and TRBJ1-1, with a tentative D call TRBD1 (5 bases). Trimming removed 6 bases from V and 0 bases from J, with 14 bases in between. The CDR3 has 15 residues. The germline CDR1 and CDR2 sequences are MNHEY and SMNVEV (reference sequence). Here the CDR3 reads CASRPGPPMNTEAFF. CDR3 nucleotides: TGTGCCAGCAGACCGGGACCGCCTATGAACACTGAAGCTTTCTTT.

The V call is TRBV6-1, the J call TRBJ2-7; D might be TRBD1 (5 bases). The germline V gene has CDR1 MNHNS and CDR2 SASEGT. The CDR3 is 16 amino acids. V lost 4 bases, J lost 0 bases, and 16 bases lay in between. CDR3 bases: TGTGCCAGCAGTGCGGACGACAGACGACTCTCCTACGAGCAGTACTTC. Its translation: CASSADDRRLSYEQYF.

The gene calls are TRBV6-2 or TRBV6-3 and TRBJ1-3, with a tentative D call TRBD1 (6 bases). This CDR3 spans 16 amino acids. Trimming removed 4 bases at V and 0 bases at J, with 13 bases between. The germline V gene encodes CDR1 MNHEY and CDR2 SVGEGT. CDR3 coding DNA: TGTGCCAGCAGTTCCGGGGGCGCGGGCTCTGGAAACACCATATATTTT. The encoded protein is CASSSGGAGSGNTIYF.

The chain links TRBV7-9 to TRBJ2-7, with 8 nucleotides matching TRBD2. This CDR3 contains 16 residues. Trimming cost V 1 base and J 6 bases; bases outside gene matches: 11. Looked up from germline, CDR1 is SEHNR and CDR2 is FQNEAQ (reference sequence). The CDR3 loop is CASSLGVKREKLEQYF. As DNA, the CDR3 is TGTGCCAGCAGCTTAGGGGTTAAGCGGGAGAAGCTCGAGCAGTACTTC.

The V and J genes are TRBV6-6 and TRBJ1-5; the D gene is possibly TRBD1 (6 bases). CDR1 MNHNY and CDR2 SVGAGI come from the germline V gene (reference sequence). This CDR3 comprises 15 residues. V lost 5 bases, J lost 4 bases, and 15 bases lay in between. Here the CDR3 reads CASSPLRGTNQPQHF. DNA of the CDR3: TGTGCCAGCAGTCCCCTGAGGGGGACTAATCAGCCCCAGCATTTT.

The CDR3 DNA reads as TGTGCCAGCAGTTACTCGACTCCCCGTGGTAACGAGCAGTACTTC. Translated, it gives CASSYSTPRGNEQYF. The chain links TRBV6-5 to TRBJ2-7; D not certain. There are 15 residues in the CDR3. V lost 0 bases and J lost 5, with 14 bases in between. Per the germline V gene, CDR1 is MNHEY and CDR2 is SVGAGI.

V is TRBV5-6 and J is TRBJ2-7, with 13 positions matching TRBD2. The CDR3 has 15 amino acids. Germline V CDR1 and CDR2: SGHDT, YYEEEE. V shed 4 bases, J shed 4 bases, and the junction held 5 bases outside the gene matches. This CDR3 is CASSPGLAGEYEQYF. DNA of the CDR3: TGTGCCAGCAGCCCCGGACTAGCGGGAGAATACGAGCAGTACTTC. Using reference TRBV5-6 and TRBJ2-7 for the parts outside the CDR3, the full variable domain is DAGVTQSPTHLIKTRGQQVTLRCSPKSGHDTVSWYQQALGQGPQFIFQYYEEEERQRGNFPDRFSGHQFPNYSSELNVNALLLGDSALYLCASSPGLAGEYEQYFGPGTRLTVT.

V is TRBV19 and J is TRBJ2-1, with D possibly being TRBD2 (6 bases). Per germline, CDR1 LNHDA and CDR2 SQIVND (reference sequence). V was clipped by 7 bases and J by 1 base, with 20 bases between them. CDR3 length: 17 residues. The CDR3 loop reads CASTNRGISSSYNEQFF. CDR3 in DNA: TGTGCCAGTACCAACCGCGGGATTTCCTCTTCCTACAATGAGCAGTTCTTC.

This clone was counted a single time. The CDR3 bases are TGTGCCAGCCGGCTGAGGGGGCGCTCCAGCACAGATACGCAGTATTTT. This translates into CASRLRGRSSTDTQYF. The gene calls are TRBV28 and TRBJ2-3; 7 nucleotides line up with TRBD1. V shed 8 bases and J 0 bases; nucleotides not matched to a gene: 11. Per germline, CDR1 MDHEN and CDR2 SYDVKM. The CDR3 runs to 16 residues. Full variable domain (rest looked up from reference TRBV28 and TRBJ2-3): DVKVTQSSRYLVKRTGEKVFLECVQDMDHENMFWYRQDPGLGLRLIYFSYDVKMKEKGDIPEGYSVSREKKERFSLILESASTNQTSMYLCASRLRGRSSTDTQYFGPGTRLTVL.

CDR3 sequence: CASSQDQGGTDTQYF. In DNA, the CDR3 is TGCGCCAGCAGCCAAGATCAGGGAGGCACAGATACGCAGTATTTT. The rearrangement links TRBV4-1 to TRBJ2-3, with D perhaps given as TRBD1 or TRBD2 (5 bases each). Germline V CDR1 and CDR2: MGHRA, YSYEKL. The CDR3 length is 15 residues. With 0 bases removed from V and 1 base from J, the gap between germline ends came to 8 bases.